Listed below are T cell receptor beta chains from one sample, sequenced in a study of cytomegalovirus exposure and HLA in healthy donors. Here immunoSEQ multiplex PCR was the method, and the copy in TCRdb shows in-frame clones only, minus some. The sample carries around 200,000 clones, roughly 80% recorded once. Sequencing input: PBMCs. All receptors come from a woman between 18 and 29 years old in good health and CMV-seronegative. Each CDR3 is given without its conserved first and last residue.

TRBV28	TRBJ2-2	ASSSSDSFSGNTGELF
TRBV23-1	TRBJ2-5	ASSQLAGAAEEETQY
TRBV7-6	TRBJ2-5	ASSYGSKETQY
TRBV7-9	TRBJ1-1	ASSHYLKNTEAF
TRBV30	TRBJ2-5	AWSGRASGNKRETQY
TRBV11-2	TRBJ1-5	ASSQDSHQPQH
TRBV28	TRBJ2-6	ASHLRGSGANVLT
TRBV5-1	TRBJ2-1	ASSFWAANYNEQF
TRBV28	TRBJ1-2	ASSQGGTTNYGYT
TRBV28	TRBJ1-2	ASSSDRGYGYT
TRBV30	TRBJ1-6	AWSTGGGTYNSPLH
TRBV7-9	TRBJ2-6	ASSLRRTGYSGANVLT
TRBV6-5	TRBJ2-5	ASSSGGAYQETQY
TRBV6-1	TRBJ2-7	ASSEAPLAGGAYEQY
TRBV28	TRBJ2-7	ASSLTGGTSYGQY
TRBV7-2	TRBJ1-6	ASSLRTANSPLH
TRBV12-5	TRBJ1-1	ASGWGTGGTEAF
TRBV29-1	TRBJ2-3	SVEDPGGVGTDTQY
TRBV2	TRBJ1-2	ASTRELKGRLYGYT
TRBV27	TRBJ2-1	ASRKREGVNNEQF
TRBV5-1	TRBJ2-5	ASSRLAGGGETQY
TRBV30	TRBJ2-7	AWSTSGGPYEQY
TRBV5-1	TRBJ2-5	ASGLAGALETQY
TRBV7-3	TRBJ1-1	ASSLNADTEAF
TRBV5-1	TRBJ1-6	ASSQGQGALNSPLH
TRBV28	TRBJ1-6	ASSLWGQGTSPLH
TRBV28	TRBJ1-3	ASSLYDPGQGGVNTIY
TRBV19	TRBJ2-7	ASSTLTGARVGEQY
TRBV7-3	TRBJ1-6	ASSLRDRGNSPLH
TRBV4-1	TRBJ1-6	ASSQEGGNNSPLH
TRBV19	TRBJ1-4	ASSRTTGYEKLF
TRBV18	TRBJ1-1	ASSPPTGNTEAF
TRBV12-2	TRBJ2-1	ASRLAWSDSGSWTYNEQF
TRBV30	TRBJ2-3	AWSRGSQADTQY